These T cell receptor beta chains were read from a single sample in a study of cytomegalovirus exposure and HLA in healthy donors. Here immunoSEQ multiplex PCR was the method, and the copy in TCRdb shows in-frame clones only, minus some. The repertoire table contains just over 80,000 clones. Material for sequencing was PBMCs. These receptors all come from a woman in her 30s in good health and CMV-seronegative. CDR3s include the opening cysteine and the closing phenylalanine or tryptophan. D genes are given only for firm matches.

cdr3_nt: TGTGCCAGCACCCTCACAGTGAACACTGAAGCTTTCTTT
cdr3_aa: CASTLTVNTEAFF
d_call: .
j_call: TRBJ1-1
v_call: TRBV6-6

cdr3_nt: TGTGCCAGCAGTTATGGGACAGGGGAAAATGAGCAGTTCTTC
cdr3_aa: CASSYGTGENEQFF
d_call: TRBD1
j_call: TRBJ2-1
v_call: TRBV6-6

cdr3_nt: TGTGCCTGGCTTAAACCAGGGCTGGCGACTGAAGCTTTCTTT
cdr3_aa: CAWLKPGLATEAFF
d_call: .
j_call: TRBJ1-1
v_call: TRBV30

cdr3_nt: TGTGCCAGCTCACCTCAGGGGCACAATACCTACAATGAGCAGTTCTTC
cdr3_aa: CASSPQGHNTYNEQFF
d_call: .
j_call: TRBJ2-1
v_call: TRBV18

cdr3_nt: TGTGCCAGCAGCTTAGGGGTCCCCAGGGGGCAGTTCTTC
cdr3_aa: CASSLGVPRGQFF
d_call: .
j_call: TRBJ2-1
v_call: TRBV7-8

cdr3_nt: TGTGCCAGCAGTCCTACAGGGTTCAATCAGCCCCAGCATTTT
cdr3_aa: CASSPTGFNQPQHF
d_call: .
j_call: TRBJ1-5
v_call: TRBV6-1

cdr3_nt: TGTGCCTGGGGGCTCGCCACAGATACGCAGTATTTT
cdr3_aa: CAWGLATDTQYF
d_call: .
j_call: TRBJ2-3
v_call: TRBV30

cdr3_nt: TGCAGCGTCGCCCGGGGGACAGGGGGCGGCTATGGCTACACCTTC
cdr3_aa: CSVARGTGGGYGYTF
d_call: TRBD1
j_call: TRBJ1-2
v_call: TRBV29-1

cdr3_nt: TGTGCCAGCAGCCCTAGACAGGGGGCGGATACGCAGTATTTT
cdr3_aa: CASSPRQGADTQYF
d_call: TRBD1
j_call: TRBJ2-3
v_call: TRBV5-4

cdr3_nt: TGTGCCAGTAGTATTAGCCGCAATAACTATGGCTACACCTTC
cdr3_aa: CASSISRNNYGYTF
d_call: .
j_call: TRBJ1-2
v_call: TRBV19

cdr3_nt: TGTGCCAGCTCACCAGGGACAGCGCGGGGCAGGAACACCATATATTTT
cdr3_aa: CASSPGTARGRNTIYF
d_call: TRBD1
j_call: TRBJ1-3
v_call: TRBV18

cdr3_nt: TGTGCCAGCAGTGACTCAAATCTGGGGACAGCCCTCTTC
cdr3_aa: CASSDSNLGTALF
d_call: TRBD1
j_call: TRBJ2-1
v_call: TRBV6-1

cdr3_nt: TGCGCCAGCAGCCAAGACCCGGTTGAAGTCTACTATGGCTACACCTTC
cdr3_aa: CASSQDPVEVYYGYTF
d_call: .
j_call: TRBJ1-2
v_call: TRBV4-1

cdr3_nt: TGTGCCAGCAGGCTAGAAGACGAGCAGTTCTTC
cdr3_aa: CASRLEDEQFF
d_call: .
j_call: TRBJ2-1
v_call: TRBV6-1

cdr3_nt: TGTGCCAGCAGCCACAGGGGCTCTGGAAACACCATATATTTT
cdr3_aa: CASSHRGSGNTIYF
d_call: TRBD1
j_call: TRBJ1-3
v_call: TRBV7-8

cdr3_nt: TGTGCCAGTAGTAGCAGGTCTGGAAACACCATATATTTT
cdr3_aa: CASSSRSGNTIYF
d_call: .
j_call: TRBJ1-3
v_call: TRBV19

cdr3_nt: TGTGCCAGCAGCTTGTTTTCTGAGAAAAACATTCAGTACTTC
cdr3_aa: CASSLFSEKNIQYF
d_call: .
j_call: TRBJ2-4
v_call: TRBV5-4

cdr3_nt: TGTGCCAGCAGTGAAGACACCTATGGCTACACCTTC
cdr3_aa: CASSEDTYGYTF
d_call: .
j_call: TRBJ1-2
v_call: TRBV2

cdr3_nt: TGTGCCTGGGGCCTCCACGACAGGGGGAAAGCCTACGAGCAGTACTTC
cdr3_aa: CAWGLHDRGKAYEQYF
d_call: TRBD1
j_call: TRBJ2-7
v_call: TRBV30

cdr3_nt: TGTGCCAGCAGCGGTGGGATTGTGAGACAGGCCTACCTCAACTATGGCTACACCTTC
cdr3_aa: CASSGGIVRQAYLNYGYTF
d_call: .
j_call: TRBJ1-2
v_call: TRBV5-6

cdr3_nt: TGTGCCTGGAACCCTAGCGGGGGACTTTCCGACAATGAGCAGTTCTTC
cdr3_aa: CAWNPSGGLSDNEQFF
d_call: TRBD2
j_call: TRBJ2-1
v_call: TRBV30

cdr3_nt: TGCGCCAGCAGCCAAGGGTTTCGGACAGGGGCCTACGAGCAGTACTTC
cdr3_aa: CASSQGFRTGAYEQYF
d_call: TRBD1
j_call: TRBJ2-7
v_call: TRBV4-1

cdr3_nt: TGTGCCAGCAGCCAAGACCGGGACAGGGTCTACGAGCAGTACTTC
cdr3_aa: CASSQDRDRVYEQYF
d_call: TRBD1
j_call: TRBJ2-7
v_call: TRBV14

cdr3_nt: TGTGCCACCAGCAGAGCCGGGAACACTGAAGCTTTCTTT
cdr3_aa: CATSRAGNTEAFF
d_call: .
j_call: TRBJ1-1
v_call: TRBV15

cdr3_nt: TGCGCCAGCAGCCGATCACGTCGGGAAGGCACTGGAAACACCATATATTTT
cdr3_aa: CASSRSRREGTGNTIYF
d_call: .
j_call: TRBJ1-3
v_call: TRBV4-1

cdr3_nt: TGTGCCAGCAGACCAGCGACAGGGCCCGGGATCGTTGGCTACACCTTC
cdr3_aa: CASRPATGPGIVGYTF
d_call: TRBD1
j_call: TRBJ1-2
v_call: TRBV7-9

cdr3_nt: TGTGCCAGCTCACTACAGGGCTGGCCAGATACGCAGTATTTT
cdr3_aa: CASSLQGWPDTQYF
d_call: .
j_call: TRBJ2-3
v_call: TRBV18

cdr3_nt: TGTGCCAGCAGCCCAGGGGGCCGCTTCTATGGCTACACCTTC
cdr3_aa: CASSPGGRFYGYTF
d_call: TRBD1
j_call: TRBJ1-2
v_call: TRBV7-2

cdr3_nt: TGCGCCAGCAGCCAGCGACTAGAGAACACTGAAGCTTTCTTT
cdr3_aa: CASSQRLENTEAFF
d_call: .
j_call: TRBJ1-1
v_call: TRBV4-1

cdr3_nt: TGTGCCAGCAGCCCCGACAGGGTTGACACTGAAGCTTTCTTT
cdr3_aa: CASSPDRVDTEAFF
d_call: TRBD1
j_call: TRBJ1-1
v_call: TRBV7-9

cdr3_nt: TGTGCCAGCAGTGGGCCGGGACAGGGGGACTATGGCTACACCTTC
cdr3_aa: CASSGPGQGDYGYTF
d_call: TRBD1
j_call: TRBJ1-2
v_call: TRBV6-1

cdr3_nt: TGTGCCAGCAGTAGTCAGGGAAGGGGTGAAGCTTTCTTT
cdr3_aa: CASSSQGRGEAFF
d_call: .
j_call: TRBJ1-1
v_call: TRBV6-6